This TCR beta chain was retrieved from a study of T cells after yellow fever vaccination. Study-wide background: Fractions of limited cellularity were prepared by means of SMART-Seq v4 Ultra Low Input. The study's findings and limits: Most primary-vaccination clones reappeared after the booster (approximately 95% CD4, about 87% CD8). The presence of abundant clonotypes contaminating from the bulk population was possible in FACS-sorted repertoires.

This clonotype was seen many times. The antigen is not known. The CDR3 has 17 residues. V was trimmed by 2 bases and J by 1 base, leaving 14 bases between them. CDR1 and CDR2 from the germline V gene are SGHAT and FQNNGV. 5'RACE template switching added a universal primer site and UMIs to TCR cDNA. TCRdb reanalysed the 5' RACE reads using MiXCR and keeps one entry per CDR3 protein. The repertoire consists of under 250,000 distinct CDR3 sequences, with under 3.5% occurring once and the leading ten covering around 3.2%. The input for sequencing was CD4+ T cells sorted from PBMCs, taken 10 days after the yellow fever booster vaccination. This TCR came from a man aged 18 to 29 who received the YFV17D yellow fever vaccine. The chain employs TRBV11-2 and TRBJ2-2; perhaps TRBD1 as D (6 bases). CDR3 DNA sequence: TGTGCCAGCAGCTTATGGGGACAAATATTGAACACCGGGGAGCTGTTTTTT. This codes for CASSLWGQILNTGELFF.